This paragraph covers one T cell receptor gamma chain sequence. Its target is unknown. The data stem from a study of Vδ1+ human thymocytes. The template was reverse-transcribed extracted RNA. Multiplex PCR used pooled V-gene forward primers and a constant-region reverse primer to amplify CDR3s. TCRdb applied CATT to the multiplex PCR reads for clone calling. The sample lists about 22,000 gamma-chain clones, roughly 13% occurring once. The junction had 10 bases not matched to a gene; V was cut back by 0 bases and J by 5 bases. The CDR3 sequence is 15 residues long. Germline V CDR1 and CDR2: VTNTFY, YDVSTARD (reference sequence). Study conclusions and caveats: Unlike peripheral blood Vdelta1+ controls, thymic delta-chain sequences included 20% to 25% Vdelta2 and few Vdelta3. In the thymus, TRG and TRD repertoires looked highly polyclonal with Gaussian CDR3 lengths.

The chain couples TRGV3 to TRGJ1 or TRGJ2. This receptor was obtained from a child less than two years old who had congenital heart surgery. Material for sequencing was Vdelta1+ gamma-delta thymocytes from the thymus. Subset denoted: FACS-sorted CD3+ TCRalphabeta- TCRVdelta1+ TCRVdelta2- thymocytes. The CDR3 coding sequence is TGTGCCACCTGGGACAGGCCCCGCCTTAATTATAAGAAACTCTTT. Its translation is CATWDRPRLNYKKLF.